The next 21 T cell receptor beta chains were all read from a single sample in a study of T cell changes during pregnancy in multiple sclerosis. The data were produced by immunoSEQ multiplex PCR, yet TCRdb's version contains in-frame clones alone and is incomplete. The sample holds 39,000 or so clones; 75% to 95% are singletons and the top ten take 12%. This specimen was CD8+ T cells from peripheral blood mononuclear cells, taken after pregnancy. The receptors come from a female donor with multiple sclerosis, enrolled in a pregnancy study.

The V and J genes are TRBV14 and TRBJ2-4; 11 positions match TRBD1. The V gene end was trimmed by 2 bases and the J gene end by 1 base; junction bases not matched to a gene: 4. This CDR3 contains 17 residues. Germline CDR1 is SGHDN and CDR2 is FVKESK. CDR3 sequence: CASSQSGQGAAKNIQYF. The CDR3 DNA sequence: TGTGCCAGCAGCCAATCAGGACAGGGGGCGGCCAAAAACATTCAGTACTTC.

The DNA of the CDR3 is TGTGCCAGTAGTAGGACTAGCTCAGATACGCAGTATTTT. This sequence encodes CASSRTSSDTQYF. This chain uses TRBV19 with TRBJ2-3, with TRBD2 identical over 8 bases. Germline CDR1 reads LNHDA; CDR2 reads SQIVND (reference sequence). The V gene end was trimmed by 4 bases and the J gene end by 4 bases; junction bases not matched to a gene: 1. This CDR3 region has 13 residues.

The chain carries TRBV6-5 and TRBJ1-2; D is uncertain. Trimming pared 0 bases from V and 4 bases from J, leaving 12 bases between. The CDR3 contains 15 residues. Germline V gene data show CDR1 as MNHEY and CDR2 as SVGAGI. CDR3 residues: CASSYSQTGFYGYTF. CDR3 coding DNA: TGTGCCAGCAGTTACTCCCAGACGGGTTTCTATGGCTACACCTTC.

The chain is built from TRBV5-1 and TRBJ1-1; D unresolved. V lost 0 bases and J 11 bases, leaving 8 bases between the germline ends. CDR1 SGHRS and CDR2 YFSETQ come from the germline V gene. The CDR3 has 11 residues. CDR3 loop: CASSLGSMAFF. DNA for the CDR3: TGCGCCAGCAGCTTGGGGAGTATGGCTTTCTTT. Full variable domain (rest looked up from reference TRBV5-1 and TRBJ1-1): KAGVTQTPRYLIKTRGQQVTLSCSPISGHRSVSWYQQTPGQGLQFLFEYFSETQRNKGNFPGRFSGRQFSNSRSEMNVSTLELGDSALYLCASSLGSMAFFGQGTRLTVV.

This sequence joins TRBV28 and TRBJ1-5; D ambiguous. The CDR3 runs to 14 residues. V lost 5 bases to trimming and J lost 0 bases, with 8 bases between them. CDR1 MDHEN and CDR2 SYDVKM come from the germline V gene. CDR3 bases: TGTGCCAGCAGTCTGAGGAATAGCAATCAGCCCCAGCATTTT. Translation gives CASSLRNSNQPQHF.

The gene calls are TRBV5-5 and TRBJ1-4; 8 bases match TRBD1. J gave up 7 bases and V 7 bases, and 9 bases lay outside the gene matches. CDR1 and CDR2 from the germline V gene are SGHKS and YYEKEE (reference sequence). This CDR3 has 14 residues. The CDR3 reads CASRPDRVGEKLFF. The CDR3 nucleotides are TGTGCCAGCCGCCCGGACAGGGTCGGTGAAAAACTGTTTTTT. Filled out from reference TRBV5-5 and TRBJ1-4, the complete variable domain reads DAGVTQSPTHLIKTRGQQVTLRCSPISGHKSVSWYQQVLGQGPQFIFQYYEKEERGRGNFPDRFSARQFPNYSSELNVNALLLGDSALYLCASRPDRVGEKLFFGSGTQLSVL.

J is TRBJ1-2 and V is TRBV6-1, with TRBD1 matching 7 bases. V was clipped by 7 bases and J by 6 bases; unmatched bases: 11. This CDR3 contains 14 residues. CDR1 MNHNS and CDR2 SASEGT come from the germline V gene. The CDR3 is CASIYRGLVDGYTF. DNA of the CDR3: TGTGCCAGCATTTACAGGGGACTGGTAGATGGCTACACCTTC.

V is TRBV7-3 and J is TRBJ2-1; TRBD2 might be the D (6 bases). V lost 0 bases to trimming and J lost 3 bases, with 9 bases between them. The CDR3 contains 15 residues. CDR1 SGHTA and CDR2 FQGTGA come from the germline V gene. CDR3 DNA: TGTGCCAGCAGCTTAACTAGCGGAGGCTACAATGAGCAGTTCTTC. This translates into CASSLTSGGYNEQFF.

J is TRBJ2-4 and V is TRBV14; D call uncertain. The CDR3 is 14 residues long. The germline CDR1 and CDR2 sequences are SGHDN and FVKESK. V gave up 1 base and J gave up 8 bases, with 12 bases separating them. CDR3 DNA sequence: TGTGCCAGCAGCCAAGGGGCCCCCAGTGACATTCAGTACTTC. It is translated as CASSQGAPSDIQYF.

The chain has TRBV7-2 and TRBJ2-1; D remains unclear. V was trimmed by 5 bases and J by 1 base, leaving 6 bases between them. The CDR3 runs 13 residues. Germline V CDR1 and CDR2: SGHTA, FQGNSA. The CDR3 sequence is CASSEDSYNEQFF. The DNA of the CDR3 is TGTGCCAGCAGCGAGGATTCCTACAATGAGCAGTTCTTC. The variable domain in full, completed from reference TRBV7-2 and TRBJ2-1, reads GAGVSQSPSNKVTEKGKDVELRCDPISGHTALYWYRQSLGQGLEFLIYFQGNSAPDKSGLPSDRFSAERTGGSVSTLTIQRTQQEDSAVYLCASSEDSYNEQFFGPGTRLTVL.

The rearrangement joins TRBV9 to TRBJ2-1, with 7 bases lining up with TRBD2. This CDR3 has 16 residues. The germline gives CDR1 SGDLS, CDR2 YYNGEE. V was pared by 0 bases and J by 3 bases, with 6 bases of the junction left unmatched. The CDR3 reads CASSVDGRNFYNEQFF. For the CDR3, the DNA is TGTGCCAGCAGCGTAGACGGGAGGAACTTCTACAATGAGCAGTTCTTC.

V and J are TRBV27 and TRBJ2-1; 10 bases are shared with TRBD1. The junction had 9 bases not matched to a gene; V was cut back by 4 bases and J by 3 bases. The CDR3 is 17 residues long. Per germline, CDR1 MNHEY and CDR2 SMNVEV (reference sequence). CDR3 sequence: CASSSQAGTGDYNEQFF. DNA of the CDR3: TGTGCCAGCAGTTCCCAAGCCGGGACAGGGGACTACAATGAGCAGTTCTTC.

DNA for the CDR3: TGTGCCAGCAGTTACGGACAGCTCTCTGGAAACACCATATATTTT. Translation gives CASSYGQLSGNTIYF. The chain carries TRBV6-5 and TRBJ1-3; D is perhaps TRBD1 (6 bases). This CDR3 comprises 15 residues. Germline lookup yields CDR1 MNHEY and CDR2 SVGAGI. The V end was cut by 2 bases, the J end by 0 bases, with 8 bases between.

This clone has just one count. The CDR3 DNA sequence: TGTGCCAGCAGCTTACGAGCGGGTAATCCCCGGGGTCGTCCCCATGAGCAGTTCTTC. It translates to CASSLRAGNPRGRPHEQFF. The chain is built from TRBV7-6 and TRBJ2-1, with D maybe TRBD2 (6 bases). The CDR3 contains 19 residues. Trimming took off 2 bases at V and 8 bases at J, with 28 bases between the two ends. Per germline, CDR1 SGHVS and CDR2 FNYEAQ.

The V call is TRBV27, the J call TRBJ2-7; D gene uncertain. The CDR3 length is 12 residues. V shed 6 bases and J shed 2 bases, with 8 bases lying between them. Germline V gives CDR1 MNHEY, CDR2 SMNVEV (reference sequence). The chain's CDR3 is CASSPDTYEQYF. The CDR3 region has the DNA TGTGCCAGCAGCCCCGACACCTACGAGCAGTACTTC.

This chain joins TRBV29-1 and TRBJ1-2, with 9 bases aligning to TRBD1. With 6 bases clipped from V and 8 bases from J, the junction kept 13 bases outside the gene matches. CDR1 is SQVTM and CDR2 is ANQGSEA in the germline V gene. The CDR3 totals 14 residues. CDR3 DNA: TGCAGCGTGGGGTGGACAGGGGAGAAGAAGGGCTACACCTTC. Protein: CSVGWTGEKKGYTF.

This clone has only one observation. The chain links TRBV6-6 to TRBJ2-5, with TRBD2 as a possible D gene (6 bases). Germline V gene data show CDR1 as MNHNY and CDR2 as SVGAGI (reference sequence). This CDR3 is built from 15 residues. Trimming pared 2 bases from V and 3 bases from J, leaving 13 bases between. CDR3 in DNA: TGTGCCAGCAGTTACCGCGGGGTACCCAAAGAGACCCAGTACTTC. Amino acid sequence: CASSYRGVPKETQYF.

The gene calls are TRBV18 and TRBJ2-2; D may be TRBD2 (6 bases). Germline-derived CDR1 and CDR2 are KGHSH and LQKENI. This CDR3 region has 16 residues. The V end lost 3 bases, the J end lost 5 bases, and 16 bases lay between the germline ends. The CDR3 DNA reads TGTGCCAGCTCACCCCCAAGAAGACGGGAGACCGGGGAGCTGTTTTTT. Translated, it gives CASSPPRRRETGELFF. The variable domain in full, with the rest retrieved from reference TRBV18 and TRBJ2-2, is NAGVMQNPRHLVRRRGQEARLRCSPMKGHSHVYWYRQLPEEGLKFMVYLQKENIIDESGMPKERFSAEFPKEGPSILRIQQVVRGDSAAYFCASSPPRRRETGELFFGEGSRLTVL.

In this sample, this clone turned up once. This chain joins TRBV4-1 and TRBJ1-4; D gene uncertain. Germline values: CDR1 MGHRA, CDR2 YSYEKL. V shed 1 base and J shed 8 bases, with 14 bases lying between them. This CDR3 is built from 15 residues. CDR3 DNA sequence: TGCGCCAGCAGCCAAGTTGTCGTAAGAGGGGAAAAACTGTTTTTT. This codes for CASSQVVVRGEKLFF.

This chain's CDR3 is CASSPGGGGNIQYF. CDR3 bases: TGTGCCAGCAGCCCGGGGGGCGGGGGGAACATTCAGTACTTC. This chain uses TRBV9 with TRBJ2-4; 8 bases are shared with TRBD2. This CDR3 is built from 14 residues. From germline, CDR1 is SGDLS and CDR2 YYNGEE. V gave up 4 bases and J gave up 7 bases; unmatched junction bases: 7.

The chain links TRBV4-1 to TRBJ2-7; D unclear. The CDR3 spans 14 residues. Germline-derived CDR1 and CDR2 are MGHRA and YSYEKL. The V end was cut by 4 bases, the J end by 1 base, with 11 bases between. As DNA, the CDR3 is TGCGCCAGCAGCCCAGTATCCGGGTCCTACGAGCAGTACTTC. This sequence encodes CASSPVSGSYEQYF.